Reported below is one TCR beta chain. Its matching antigen is unknown. Patients got ipilimumab 1 mg/kg beginning 14 to 28 days post-transplant. Dosing: nivolumab 3 mg/kg IV, weeks 1, 4, 7, 10, then every two weeks to week 26. CDR1 and CDR2 from the germline V gene are MNHEY and SVGAGI. The CDR3 length is 14 residues. Trimming left V 7 bases short and J 2 bases short, with 11 bases between. The data belong to a study of ipilimumab plus nivolumab after autologous stem cell transplantation. Overall study results and limits: Authors suggest TCR repertoire, Treg phenotype and gut microbiota support further study.

The assay was immunoSEQ multiplex PCR, and TCRdb's table has in-frame clones only and misses some. The sample has tens of thousands of clones, 80% to 95% seen once. The sample in question was PBMCs, obtained in a trial of ipilimumab plus nivolumab as post-transplant consolidation. The TCR sequence derives from a male donor with multiple myeloma. The chain couples TRBV6-5 to TRBJ2-2; D not certain. The CDR3 sequence: CASTDTGNTGELFF. In DNA, the CDR3 is TGTGCCAGCACCGACACCGGTAACACCGGGGAGCTGTTTTTT.